This T cell receptor (beta chain) was sequenced in a study of T cell responses to AZD1222 COVID-19 vaccine. Generated by immunoSEQ multiplex PCR, the TCRdb table keeps only in-frame clones and is missing some. The table has 90,000 to 150,000 clones, 87% seen once. Trimming pared 7 bases from V and 6 bases from J, leaving 10 bases between. The V gene's germline CDR1 is MRHNA and CDR2 SNTAGT. The CDR3 is 13 residues long. Study findings and constraints: Females outnumbered males among donors, who were mostly white British; clonal diversity was possibly underestimated.

In the case of this clone: No antigen is known for it.

This material consisted of peripheral blood, taken 28 days after the second AZD1222 dose. The V gene is TRBV6-4, the J gene TRBJ1-6; D ambiguous. The sequence was collected from an adult who received the AZD1222 COVID-19 vaccine. The CDR3 spells CASTAGSNSPLHF. The CDR3, as DNA: TGTGCCAGCACCGCGGGGAGTAATTCACCCCTCCACTTT.